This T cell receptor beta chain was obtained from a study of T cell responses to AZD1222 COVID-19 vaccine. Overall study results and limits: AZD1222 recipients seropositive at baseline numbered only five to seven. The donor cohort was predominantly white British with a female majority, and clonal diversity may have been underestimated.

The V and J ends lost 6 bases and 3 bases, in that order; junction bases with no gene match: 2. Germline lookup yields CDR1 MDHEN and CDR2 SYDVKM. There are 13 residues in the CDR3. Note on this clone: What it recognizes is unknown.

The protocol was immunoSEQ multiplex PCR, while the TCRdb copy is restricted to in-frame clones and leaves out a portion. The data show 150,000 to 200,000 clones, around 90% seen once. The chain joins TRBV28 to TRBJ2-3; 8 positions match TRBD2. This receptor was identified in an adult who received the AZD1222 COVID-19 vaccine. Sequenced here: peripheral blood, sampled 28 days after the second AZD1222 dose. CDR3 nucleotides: TGTGCCAGCAGGACTAGCGTGACAGATACGCAGTATTTT. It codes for CASRTSVTDTQYF.